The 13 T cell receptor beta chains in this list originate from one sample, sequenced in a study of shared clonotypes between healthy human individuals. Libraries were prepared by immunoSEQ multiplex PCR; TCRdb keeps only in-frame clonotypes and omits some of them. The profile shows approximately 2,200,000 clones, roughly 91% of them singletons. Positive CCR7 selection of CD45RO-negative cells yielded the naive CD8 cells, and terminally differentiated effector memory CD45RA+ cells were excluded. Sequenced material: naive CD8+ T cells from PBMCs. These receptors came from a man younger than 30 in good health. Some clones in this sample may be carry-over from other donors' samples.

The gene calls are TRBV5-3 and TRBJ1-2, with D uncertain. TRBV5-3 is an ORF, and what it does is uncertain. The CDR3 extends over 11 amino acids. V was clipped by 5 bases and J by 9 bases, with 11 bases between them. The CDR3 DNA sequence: TGTGCCAGAAGTCCGTGGTATTGCTACACCTTC. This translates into CARSPWYCYTF.

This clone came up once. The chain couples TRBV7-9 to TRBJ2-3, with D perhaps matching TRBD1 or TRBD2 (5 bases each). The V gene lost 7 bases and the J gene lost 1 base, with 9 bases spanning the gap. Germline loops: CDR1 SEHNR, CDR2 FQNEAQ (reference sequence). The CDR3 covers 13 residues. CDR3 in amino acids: CASTRGGTDTQYF. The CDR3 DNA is TGTGCCAGCACCCGGGGCGGCACAGATACGCAGTATTTT.

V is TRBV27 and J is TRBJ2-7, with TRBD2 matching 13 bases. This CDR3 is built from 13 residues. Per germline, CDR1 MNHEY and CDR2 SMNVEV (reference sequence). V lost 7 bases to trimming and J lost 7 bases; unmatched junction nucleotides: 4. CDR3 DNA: TGTGCCAGCACTCTACTAGCGGGGGGGGAGCAGTACTTC. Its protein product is CASTLLAGGEQYF.

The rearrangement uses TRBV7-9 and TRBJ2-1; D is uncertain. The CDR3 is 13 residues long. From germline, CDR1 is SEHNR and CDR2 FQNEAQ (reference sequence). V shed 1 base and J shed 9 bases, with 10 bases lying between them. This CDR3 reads CASSLEARGEQFF. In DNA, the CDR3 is TGTGCCAGCAGCTTAGAAGCGCGAGGTGAGCAGTTCTTC. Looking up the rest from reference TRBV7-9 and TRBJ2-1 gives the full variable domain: DTGVSQNPRHKITKRGQNVTFRCDPISEHNRLYWYRQTLGQGPEFLTYFQNEAQLEKSRLLSDRFSAERPKGSFSTLEIQRTEQGDSAMYLCASSLEARGEQFFGPGTRLTVL.

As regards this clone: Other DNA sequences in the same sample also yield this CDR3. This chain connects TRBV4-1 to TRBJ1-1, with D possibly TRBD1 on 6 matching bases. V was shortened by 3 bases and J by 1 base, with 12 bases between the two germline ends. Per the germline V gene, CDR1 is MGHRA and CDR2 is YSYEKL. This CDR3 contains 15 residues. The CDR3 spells CASSQSGHPNTEAFF. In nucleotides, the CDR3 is TGCGCCAGCAGCCAGTCGGGACATCCGAACACTGAAGCTTTCTTT.

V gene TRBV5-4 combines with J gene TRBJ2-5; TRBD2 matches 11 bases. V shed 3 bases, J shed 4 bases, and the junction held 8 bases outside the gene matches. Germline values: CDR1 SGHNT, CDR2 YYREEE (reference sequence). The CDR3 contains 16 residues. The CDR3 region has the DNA TGTGCCAGCAGCTCCATCTCACTAGCGGGAGTAGAGACCCAGTACTTC. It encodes CASSSISLAGVETQYF.

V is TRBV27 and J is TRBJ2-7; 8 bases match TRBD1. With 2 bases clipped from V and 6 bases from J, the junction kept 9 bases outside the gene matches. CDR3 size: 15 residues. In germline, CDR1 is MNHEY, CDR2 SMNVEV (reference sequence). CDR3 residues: CASSLGTGGFSEQYF. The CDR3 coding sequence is TGTGCCAGCAGTTTAGGAACAGGGGGTTTCTCCGAGCAGTACTTC.

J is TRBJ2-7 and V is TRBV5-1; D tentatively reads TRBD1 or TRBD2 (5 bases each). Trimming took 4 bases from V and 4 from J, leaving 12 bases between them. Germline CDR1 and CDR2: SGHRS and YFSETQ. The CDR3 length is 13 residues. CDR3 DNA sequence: TGCGCCAGCAGCCAGGGAGTTGGTTACGAGCAGTACTTC. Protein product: CASSQGVGYEQYF.

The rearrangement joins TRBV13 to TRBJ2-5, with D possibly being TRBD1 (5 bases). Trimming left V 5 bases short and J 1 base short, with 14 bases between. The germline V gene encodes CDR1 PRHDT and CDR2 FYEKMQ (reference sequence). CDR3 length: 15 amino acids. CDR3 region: CASSPRPGSQETQYF. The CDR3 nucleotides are TGTGCCAGCAGCCCCCGACCAGGGTCCCAAGAGACCCAGTACTTC.

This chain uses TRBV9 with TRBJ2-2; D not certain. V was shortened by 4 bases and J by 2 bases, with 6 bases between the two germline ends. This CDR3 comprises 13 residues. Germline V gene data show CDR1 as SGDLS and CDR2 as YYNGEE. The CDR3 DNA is TGTGCCAGCAGCATCATCAACACCGGGGAGCTGTTTTTT. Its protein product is CASSIINTGELFF.

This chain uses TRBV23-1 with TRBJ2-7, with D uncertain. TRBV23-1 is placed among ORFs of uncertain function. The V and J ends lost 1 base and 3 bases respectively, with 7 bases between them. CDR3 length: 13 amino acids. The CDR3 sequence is CASSQYSLYEQYF. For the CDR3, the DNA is TGCGCCAGCAGTCAATACTCCCTCTACGAGCAGTACTTC.

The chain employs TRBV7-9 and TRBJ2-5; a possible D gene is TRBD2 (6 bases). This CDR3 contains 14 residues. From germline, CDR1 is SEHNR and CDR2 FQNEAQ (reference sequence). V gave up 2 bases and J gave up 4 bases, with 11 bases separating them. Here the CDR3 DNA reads TGTGCCAGCAGCTTACCAGCGGGTGCAGAGACCCAGTACTTC. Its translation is CASSLPAGAETQYF.

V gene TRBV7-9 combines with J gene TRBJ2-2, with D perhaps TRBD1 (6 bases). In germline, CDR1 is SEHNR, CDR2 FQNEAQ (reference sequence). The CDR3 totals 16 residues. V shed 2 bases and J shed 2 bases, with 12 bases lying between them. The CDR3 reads CASSLRTGLNTGELFF. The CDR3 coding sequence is TGTGCCAGCAGCTTACGCACAGGGTTAAACACCGGGGAGCTGTTTTTT.